Shown below are 17 T cell receptor beta chains from a single sample sequenced in a study of T cells in Graves' hyperthyroidism and ophthalmopathy. The CDR3 regions of TCR beta were amplified from RNA transcripts. The HTBI primer set was used in a first-round RT-PCR of the TCR CDR3. TCRdb reprocessed the multiplex PCR reads via MiXCR and lists one record per CDR3 protein. The data hold roughly 170,000 distinct CDR3 sequences, with over 15% observed a single time. Sequenced input: blood. The receptors stem from a woman aged 45-60 years with Graves' hyperthyroidism.

This clonotype came up many times. The J gene is TRBJ1-1, the V gene TRBV18; no definite D call. V shed 3 bases and J shed 4 bases, with 3 bases lying between them. There are 11 residues in the CDR3. Germline CDR1 reads KGHSH; CDR2 reads LQKENI. The CDR3 protein is CASSPLTEAFF. In DNA form, the CDR3 reads TGTGCCAGCTCACCTCTCACTGAAGCTTTCTTT.

This clonotype showed up many times. V usage is TRBV20-1 and J usage is TRBJ1-5; perhaps TRBD1 as D (5 bases). CDR3 size: 14 residues. Trimming took 3 bases from V and 2 from J, leaving 11 bases between them. Looked up from germline, CDR1 is DFQATT and CDR2 is SNEGSKA (reference sequence). This CDR3 is CSASTGTGNQPQHF. CDR3 in DNA: TGCAGTGCTAGCACGGGGACTGGCAATCAGCCCCAGCATTTT.

This clonotype was seen at least ten times. This rearrangement joins TRBV6-1 to TRBJ1-2; D may be TRBD1 (5 bases). V was trimmed by 6 bases and J by 5 bases, leaving 16 bases between them. CDR1 and CDR2 from the germline V gene are MNHNS and SASEGT. The CDR3 has 14 amino acids. The CDR3 is CASRDHGTAYGYTF. In nucleotides, the CDR3 is TGTGCCAGCAGGGACCACGGGACTGCATATGGCTACACCTTC.

This clonotype was detected many times. CDR3 amino acids: CASSVHSTGELFF. DNA of the CDR3: TGTGCCAGCAGTGTACACAGTACCGGGGAGCTGTTTTTT. The chain uses TRBV2 and TRBJ2-2; unclear D gene. From germline, CDR1 is SNHLY and CDR2 FYNNEI. Trimming removed 4 bases at V and 5 bases at J, with 8 bases between. CDR3 length equals 13 residues.

This clonotype was counted many times. CDR3: CSVEEEGLHEKLFF. The CDR3 bases are TGCAGCGTTGAAGAGGAGGGTCTTCATGAAAAACTGTTTTTT. This rearrangement joins TRBV29-1 to TRBJ1-4; D remains unclear. The V gene's germline CDR1 is SQVTM and CDR2 ANQGSEA. CDR3 length: 14 amino acids. V was pared by 0 bases and J by 6 bases, with 11 bases between.

This clonotype came up many times. V and J are TRBV20-1 and TRBJ2-3; D perhaps matches TRBD2 (6 bases). The CDR3 covers 14 residues. The ends were cut back, 0 bases at V and 4 bases at J, with 11 bases in the middle. CDR1 is DFQATT, CDR2 SNEGSKA, per germline (reference sequence). DNA of the CDR3: TGCAGTGCTAGAGATCGAGGAGGGGCAGATACGCAGTATTTT. Encoded protein: CSARDRGGADTQYF.

This clonotype was observed a few times. The rearrangement uses TRBV4-1 and TRBJ2-7; D possibly corresponds to TRBD1 (6 bases). This CDR3 region has 13 residues. V lost 3 bases to trimming and J lost 5 bases, with 11 bases between them. Germline V gene lookup returns CDR1 MGHRA and CDR2 YSYEKL. Written as DNA, the CDR3 is TGCGCCAGCAGCCATTCACAGGGCCACGAGCAGTACTTC. Protein: CASSHSQGHEQYF.

This clonotype has only a few counts. This rearrangement joins TRBV18 to TRBJ1-6, with 7 bases that match TRBD1. Germline V gene lookup returns CDR1 KGHSH and CDR2 LQKENI. The CDR3 runs 14 residues. The J segment lost 7 bases and the V segment lost 3 bases, leaving 3 bases of the junction unmatched. The CDR3 spells CASSPDRDNSPLHF. The CDR3 DNA is TGTGCCAGCTCACCCGACAGGGACAATTCACCCCTCCACTTT.

At least ten counts were recorded for this clonotype. The gene calls are TRBV28 and TRBJ2-1, with 11 nucleotides matching TRBD2. Germline assignment: CDR1 MDHEN and CDR2 SYDVKM. This CDR3 region has 17 residues. V gave up 0 bases and J gave up 5 bases; unmatched junction bases: 6. The CDR3 nucleotides are TGTGCCAGCAGTTTATGGGACGGGACTAGCGGAGACAATGAGCAGTTCTTC. It translates to CASSLWDGTSGDNEQFF.

V gene TRBV18 combines with J gene TRBJ1-4; D gene ambiguous. V dropped 4 bases and J dropped 1 base, with 16 bases sitting between them. This CDR3 spans 17 amino acids. Germline CDR1 KGHSH, CDR2 LQKENI. CDR3: CASSRRQTDGTNEKLFF. The CDR3 coding sequence is TGTGCCAGCTCACGACGTCAAACGGACGGAACTAATGAAAAACTGTTTTTT.

This clonotype has a count of ten or more. The rearrangement joins TRBV2 to TRBJ2-1, with a weak D call TRBD2 (5 bases). Per the germline V gene, CDR1 is SNHLY and CDR2 is FYNNEI. Between the trimmed V and J ends, which lost 6 bases and 2 bases, there was a span of 8 bases. This CDR3 contains 13 residues. The CDR3: CASRSRAYNEQFF. CDR3 DNA: TGTGCCAGCAGATCGAGGGCCTACAATGAGCAGTTCTTC.

At least ten counts were recorded for this clonotype. The V gene is TRBV29-1, the J gene TRBJ1-1, with D perhaps matching TRBD1 (5 bases). Germline V gene sequence: CDR1 SQVTM, CDR2 ANQGSEA. CDR3 length equals 14 residues. V was shortened by 2 bases and J by 10 bases, with 20 bases between the two germline ends. CDR3 sequence (DNA): TGCAGCGTTGAACCCCAGAATCGGGGCCGCGGAGCTTTCTTT. This sequence encodes CSVEPQNRGRGAFF.

This clonotype was recorded many times. The chain couples TRBV5-1 to TRBJ2-3, with D perhaps matching TRBD1 (5 bases). Looked up from germline, CDR1 is SGHRS and CDR2 is YFSETQ. The V gene lost 2 bases and the J gene lost 5 bases, with 15 bases spanning the gap. This CDR3 has 15 amino acids. The CDR3 loop is CASSLATQTGDTQYF. CDR3 DNA sequence: TGCGCCAGCAGCTTAGCCACCCAAACAGGAGATACGCAGTATTTT.

This clonotype was recorded many times. The chain couples TRBV7-9 to TRBJ2-5; D may be TRBD1 or TRBD2 (5 bases each). The CDR3 is made up of 14 amino acids. V lost 3 bases and J lost 5, with 13 bases in between. Germline-derived CDR1 and CDR2 are SEHNR and FQNEAQ (reference sequence). The CDR3 region has the DNA TGTGCCAGCAGCTTCAGGGAGACCCGTGAGACCCAGTACTTC. It encodes CASSFRETRETQYF.

This chain joins TRBV7-9 and TRBJ2-3, with TRBD2 identical over 10 bases. After removal of 11 bases from V and 0 bases from J, the junction contained 8 bases not matched to a gene. The CDR3 runs 15 residues. Germline V gene sequence: CDR1 SEHNR, CDR2 FQNEAQ (reference sequence). The CDR3 DNA reads TGTGCCGTCCCTAGCGGGGGCCCTAGCACAGATACGCAGTATTTT. Amino acid sequence: CAVPSGGPSTDTQYF. Full variable domain (remainder filled in from reference TRBV7-9 and TRBJ2-3): DTGVSQNPRHKITKRGQNVTFRCDPISEHNRLYWYRQTLGQGPEFLTYFQNEAQLEKSRLLSDRFSAERPKGSFSTLEIQRTEQGDSAMYLCAVPSGGPSTDTQYFGPGTRLTVL.

In this sample, this clonotype turned up many times. The chain recombines TRBV28 with TRBJ2-3; the D call may be TRBD1 or TRBD2 (5 bases each). Trimming took off 6 bases at V and 5 bases at J, with 15 bases between the two ends. Germline CDR1 MDHEN, CDR2 SYDVKM. This CDR3 has 14 residues. CDR3 in amino acids: CASSPGTSRDTQYF. The CDR3, as DNA: TGTGCCAGCAGCCCAGGGACCTCTCGAGATACGCAGTATTTT.

This clonotype was counted many times. This sequence joins TRBV11-2 and TRBJ2-7, with D tentatively TRBD1 (6 bases). The V gene's germline CDR1 is SGHAT and CDR2 FQNNGV. V lost 7 bases to trimming and J lost 4 bases, with 11 bases between them. This CDR3 region has 12 residues. The chain's CDR3 is CASTHQGYEQYF. CDR3 in DNA: TGTGCCAGCACCCATCAGGGGTACGAGCAGTACTTC.